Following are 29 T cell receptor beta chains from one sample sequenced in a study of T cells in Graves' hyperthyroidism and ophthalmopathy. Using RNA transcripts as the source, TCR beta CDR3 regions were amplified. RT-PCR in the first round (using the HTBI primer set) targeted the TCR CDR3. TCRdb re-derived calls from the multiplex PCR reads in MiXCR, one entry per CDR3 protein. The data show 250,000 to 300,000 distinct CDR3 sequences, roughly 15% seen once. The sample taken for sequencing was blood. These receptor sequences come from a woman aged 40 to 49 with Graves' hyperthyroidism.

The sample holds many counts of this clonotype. The CDR3 loop reads CASRLGTGAAQDQHF. For the CDR3, the DNA is TGCGCCAGCCGCCTCGGGACAGGGGCCGCCCAGGACCAGCATTTT. The genes are TRBV5-1 and TRBJ1-5; 10 nucleotides line up with TRBD1. The V gene end was trimmed by 7 bases and the J gene end by 12 bases; junction bases not matched to a gene: 16. The CDR3 is 15 residues long. CDR1 and CDR2 from the germline V gene are SGHRS and YFSETQ.

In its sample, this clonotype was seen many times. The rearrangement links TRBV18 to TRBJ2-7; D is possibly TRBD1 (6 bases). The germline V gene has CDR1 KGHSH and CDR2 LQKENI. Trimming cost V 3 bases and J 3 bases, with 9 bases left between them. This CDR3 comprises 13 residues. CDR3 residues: CASSPQDSYEQYF. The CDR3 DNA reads TGTGCCAGCTCACCTCAGGACAGCTACGAGCAGTACTTC.

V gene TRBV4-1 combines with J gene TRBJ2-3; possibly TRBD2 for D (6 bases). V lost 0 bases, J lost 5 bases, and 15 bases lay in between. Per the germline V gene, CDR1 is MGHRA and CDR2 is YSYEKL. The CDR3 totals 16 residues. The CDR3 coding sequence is TGCGCCAGCAGCCAAGACGTAACGGGAGTCAAAGATACGCAGTATTTT. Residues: CASSQDVTGVKDTQYF.

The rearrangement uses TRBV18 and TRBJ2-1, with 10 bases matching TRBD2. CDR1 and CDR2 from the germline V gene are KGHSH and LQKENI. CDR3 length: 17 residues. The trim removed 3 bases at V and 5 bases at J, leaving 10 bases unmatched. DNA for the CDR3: TGTGCCAGCTCACCCCTCCGCAGCCTAGCGGGAGACAATGAGCAGTTCTTC. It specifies CASSPLRSLAGDNEQFF.

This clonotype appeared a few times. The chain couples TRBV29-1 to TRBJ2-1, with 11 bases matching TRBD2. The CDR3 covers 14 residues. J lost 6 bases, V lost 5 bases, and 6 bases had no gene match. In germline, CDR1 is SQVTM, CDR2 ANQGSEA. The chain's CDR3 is CSVPGTSGSNEQFF. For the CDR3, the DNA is TGCAGCGTTCCCGGGACTAGCGGATCCAATGAGCAGTTCTTC.

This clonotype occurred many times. CDR3 residues: CASSLGQAVYGYTF. The CDR3 DNA reads as TGTGCCAGCAGCTTGGGACAGGCGGTCTATGGCTACACCTTC. The rearrangement links TRBV5-6 to TRBJ1-2; TRBD1 might be the D (6 bases). The V end lost 0 bases, the J end lost 4 bases, and 10 bases lay between the germline ends. CDR3 length: 14 residues. CDR1 and CDR2 from the germline V gene are SGHDT and YYEEEE.

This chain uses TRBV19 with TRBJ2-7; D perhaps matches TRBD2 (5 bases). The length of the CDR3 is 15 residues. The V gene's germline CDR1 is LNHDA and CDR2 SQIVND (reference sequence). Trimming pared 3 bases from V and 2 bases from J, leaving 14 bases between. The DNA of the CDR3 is TGTGCCAGTAGTATTAAGAGGGTAGGACCCTACGAGCAGTACTTC. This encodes CASSIKRVGPYEQYF.

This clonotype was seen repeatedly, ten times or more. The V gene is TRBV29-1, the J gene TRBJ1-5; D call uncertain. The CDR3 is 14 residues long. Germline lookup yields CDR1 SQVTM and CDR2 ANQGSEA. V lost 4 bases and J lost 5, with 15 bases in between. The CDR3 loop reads CSVVGSGLYQPQHF. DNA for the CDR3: TGCAGCGTTGTCGGGTCGGGCCTCTATCAGCCCCAGCATTTT.

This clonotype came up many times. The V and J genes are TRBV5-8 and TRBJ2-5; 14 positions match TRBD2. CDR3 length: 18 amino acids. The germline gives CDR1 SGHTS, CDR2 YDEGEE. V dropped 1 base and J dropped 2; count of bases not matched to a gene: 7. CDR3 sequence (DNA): TGTGCCAGCAGCTTGAGGGGACTAGCGGGAGCGAATCAAGAGACCCAGTACTTC. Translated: CASSLRGLAGANQETQYF. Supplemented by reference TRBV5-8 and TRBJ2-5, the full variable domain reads EAGVTQSPTHLIKTRGQQATLRCSPISGHTSVYWYQQALGLGLQFLLWYDEGEERNRGNFPPRFSGRQFPNYSSELNVNALELEDSALYLCASSLRGLAGANQETQYFGPGTRLLVL.

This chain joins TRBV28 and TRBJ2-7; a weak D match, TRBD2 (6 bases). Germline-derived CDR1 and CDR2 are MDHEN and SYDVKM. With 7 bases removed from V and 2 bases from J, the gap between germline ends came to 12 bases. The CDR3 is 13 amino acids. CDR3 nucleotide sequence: TGTGCCAGCACCTTGGGCGGGGCCTACGAGCAGTACTTC. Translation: CASTLGGAYEQYF.

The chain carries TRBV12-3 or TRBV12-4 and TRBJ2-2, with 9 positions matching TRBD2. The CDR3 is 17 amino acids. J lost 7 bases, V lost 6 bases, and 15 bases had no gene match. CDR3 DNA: TGTGCCAGCAGGGGGGTTGGGCGGGAGGGTGTAATCGGGGAGCTGTTTTTT. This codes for CASRGVGREGVIGELFF.

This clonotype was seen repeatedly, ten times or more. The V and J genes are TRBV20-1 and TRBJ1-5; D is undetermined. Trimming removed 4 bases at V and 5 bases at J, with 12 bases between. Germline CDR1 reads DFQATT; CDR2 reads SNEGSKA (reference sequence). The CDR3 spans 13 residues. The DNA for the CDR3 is TGCAGTGCTATAAATACAGTGGATCAGCCCCAGCATTTT. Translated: CSAINTVDQPQHF.

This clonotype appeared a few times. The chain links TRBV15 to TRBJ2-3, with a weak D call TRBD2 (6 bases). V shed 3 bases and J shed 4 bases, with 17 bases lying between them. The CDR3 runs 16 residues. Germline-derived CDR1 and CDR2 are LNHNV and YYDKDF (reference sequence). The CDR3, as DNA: TGTGCCACCAGCAGTCTGCCAGCGGGCAAAGCAGATACGCAGTATTTT. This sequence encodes CATSSLPAGKADTQYF.

This CDR3 reads CASSISGRAQAGELFF. The DNA of the CDR3 is TGTGCCAGTAGTATAAGCGGGAGGGCCCAGGCCGGGGAGCTGTTTTTT. The rearrangement uses TRBV19 and TRBJ2-2, with TRBD2 matching over 10 bases. V lost 2 bases, J lost 6 bases, and 6 bases stayed unmatched. Germline V gene data show CDR1 as LNHDA and CDR2 as SQIVND (reference sequence). The CDR3 covers 16 residues.

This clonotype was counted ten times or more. The DNA of the CDR3 is TGTGCCAGCAGTTATACTAGGACGGCCTACGAGCAGTACTTC. Amino acid sequence: CASSYTRTAYEQYF. The chain carries TRBV6-6 and TRBJ2-7, with D tentatively TRBD2 (5 bases). Germline CDR1 and CDR2: MNHNY and SVGAGI (reference sequence). The CDR3 consists of 14 residues. Between the trimmed V and J ends, which lost 3 bases and 2 bases, there was a span of 11 bases.

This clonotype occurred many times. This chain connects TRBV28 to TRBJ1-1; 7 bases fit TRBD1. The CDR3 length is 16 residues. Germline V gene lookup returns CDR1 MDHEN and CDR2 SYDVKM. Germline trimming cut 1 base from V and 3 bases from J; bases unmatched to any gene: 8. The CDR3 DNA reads TGTGCCAGCAGTTTATCGACAGGGAAAGCGTACACTGAAGCTTTCTTT. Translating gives CASSLSTGKAYTEAFF.

CDR3 sequence reads: CASSQGVAQFF. The CDR3 nucleotides read TGTGCCAGCAGCCAAGGGGTAGCGCAGTTCTTC. The chain recombines TRBV3-1 with TRBJ2-1; D is uncertain. The CDR3 loop spans 11 amino acids. Germline V gene lookup returns CDR1 LGHDT and CDR2 YNNKEL (reference sequence). The germline V and J ends were trimmed by 1 base and 12 bases, with 7 bases remaining between them.

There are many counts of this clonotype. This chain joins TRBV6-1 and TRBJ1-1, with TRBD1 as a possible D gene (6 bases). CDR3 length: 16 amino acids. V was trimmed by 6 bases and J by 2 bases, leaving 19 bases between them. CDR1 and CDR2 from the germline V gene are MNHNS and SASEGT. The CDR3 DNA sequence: TGTGCCAGCAGGCCCTTAGGGGGGCGACTTAACACTGAAGCTTTCTTT. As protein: CASRPLGGRLNTEAFF.

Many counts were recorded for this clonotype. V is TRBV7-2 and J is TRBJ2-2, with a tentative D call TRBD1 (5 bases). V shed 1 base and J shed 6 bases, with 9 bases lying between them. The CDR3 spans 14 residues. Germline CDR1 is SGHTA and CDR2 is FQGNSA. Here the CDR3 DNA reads TGTGCCAGCAGCTTAGTAGACAGTCCCGGGGAGCTGTTTTTT. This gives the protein CASSLVDSPGELFF. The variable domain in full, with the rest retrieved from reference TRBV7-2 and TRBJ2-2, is GAGVSQSPSNKVTEKGKDVELRCDPISGHTALYWYRQSLGQGLEFLIYFQGNSAPDKSGLPSDRFSAERTGGSVSTLTIQRTQQEDSAVYLCASSLVDSPGELFFGEGSRLTVL.

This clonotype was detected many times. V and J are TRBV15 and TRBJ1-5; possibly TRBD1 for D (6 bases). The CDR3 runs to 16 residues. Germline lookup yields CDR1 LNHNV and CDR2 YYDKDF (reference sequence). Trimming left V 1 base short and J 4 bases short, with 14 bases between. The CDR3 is CATSRGRRDKNQPQHF. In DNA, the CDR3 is TGTGCCACCAGCAGAGGAAGACGGGACAAGAATCAGCCCCAGCATTTT.

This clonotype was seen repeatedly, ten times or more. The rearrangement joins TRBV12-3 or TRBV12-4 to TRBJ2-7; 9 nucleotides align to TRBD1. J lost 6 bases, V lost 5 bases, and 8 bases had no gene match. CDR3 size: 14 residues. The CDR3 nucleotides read TGTGCCAGCAGTCCCCGACGGGACAGGGCCGAGCAGTACTTC. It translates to CASSPRRDRAEQYF.

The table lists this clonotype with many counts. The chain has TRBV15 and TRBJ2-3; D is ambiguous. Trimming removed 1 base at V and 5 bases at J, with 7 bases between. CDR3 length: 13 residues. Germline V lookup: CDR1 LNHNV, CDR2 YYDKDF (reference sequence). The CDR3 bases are TGTGCCACCAGCAGAGGCGGTGAAGATACGCAGTATTTT. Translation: CATSRGGEDTQYF.

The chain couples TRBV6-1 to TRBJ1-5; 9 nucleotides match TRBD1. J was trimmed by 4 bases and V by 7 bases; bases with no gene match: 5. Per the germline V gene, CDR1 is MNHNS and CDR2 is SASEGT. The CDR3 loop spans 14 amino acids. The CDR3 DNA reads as TGTGCCAGCACGGCCGGACAGGGGAATCAGCCCCAGCATTTT. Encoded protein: CASTAGQGNQPQHF.

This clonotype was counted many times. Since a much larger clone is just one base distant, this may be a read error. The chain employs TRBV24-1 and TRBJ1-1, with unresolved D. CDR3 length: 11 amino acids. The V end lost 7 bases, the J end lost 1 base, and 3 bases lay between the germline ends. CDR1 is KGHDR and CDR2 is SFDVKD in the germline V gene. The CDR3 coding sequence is TGTGCCACCAGAGGGAACACTGAAGCTTTCTTT. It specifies CATRGNTEAFF.

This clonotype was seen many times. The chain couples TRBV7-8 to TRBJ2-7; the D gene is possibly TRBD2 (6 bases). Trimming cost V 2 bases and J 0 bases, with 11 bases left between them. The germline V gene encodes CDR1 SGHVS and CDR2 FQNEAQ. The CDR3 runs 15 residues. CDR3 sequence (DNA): TGTGCCAGCAGCTTACAACTAGCCCGCTCCTACGAGCAGTACTTC. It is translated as CASSLQLARSYEQYF. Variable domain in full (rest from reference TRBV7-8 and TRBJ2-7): GAGVSQSPRYKVAKRGQDVALRCDPISGHVSLFWYQQALGQGPEFLTYFQNEAQLDKSGLPSDRFFAERPEGSVSTLKIQRTQQEDSAVYLCASSLQLARSYEQYFGPGTRLTVT.

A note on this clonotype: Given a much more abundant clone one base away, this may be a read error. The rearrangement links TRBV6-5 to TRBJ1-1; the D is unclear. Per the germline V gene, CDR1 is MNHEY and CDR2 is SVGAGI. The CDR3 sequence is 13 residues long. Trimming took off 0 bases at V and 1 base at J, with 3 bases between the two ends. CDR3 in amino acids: CASSYSENTEAFF. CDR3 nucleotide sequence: TGTGCCAGCAGTTACTCCGAGAACACTGAAGCTTTCTTT.

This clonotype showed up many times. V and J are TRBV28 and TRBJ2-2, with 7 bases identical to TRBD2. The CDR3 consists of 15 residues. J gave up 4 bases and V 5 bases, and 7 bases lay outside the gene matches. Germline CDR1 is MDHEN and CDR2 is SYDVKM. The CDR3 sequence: CASSLLAEFTGELFF. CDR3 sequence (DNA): TGTGCCAGCAGTCTGCTAGCGGAGTTCACCGGGGAGCTGTTTTTT.

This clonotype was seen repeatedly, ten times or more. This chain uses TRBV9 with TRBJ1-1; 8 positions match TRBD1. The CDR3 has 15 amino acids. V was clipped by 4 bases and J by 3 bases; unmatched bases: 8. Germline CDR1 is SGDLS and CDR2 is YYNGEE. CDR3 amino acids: CASSIAGGSHTEAFF. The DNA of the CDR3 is TGTGCCAGCAGCATTGCAGGGGGCAGCCACACTGAAGCTTTCTTT.

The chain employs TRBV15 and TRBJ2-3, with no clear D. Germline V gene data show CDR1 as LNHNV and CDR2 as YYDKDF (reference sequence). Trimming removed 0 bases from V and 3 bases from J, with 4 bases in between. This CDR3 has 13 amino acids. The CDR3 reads CATSRDKTDTQYF. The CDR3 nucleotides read TGTGCCACCAGCAGAGATAAGACAGATACGCAGTATTTT.